One and the same sample provided the 8 T cell receptor beta chains below, sequenced in a study of cytotoxic CD8 clonotypes in ibrutinib-treated CLL. Here immunoSEQ multiplex PCR was the method, and the copy in TCRdb shows in-frame clones only, minus some. The table lists fewer than 80,000 clones, 45% to 60% of them singletons. The sequencing here drew on PBMCs, taken after 12 months of ibrutinib treatment. The origin of the receptors is a human donor with chronic lymphocytic leukemia.

The rearrangement joins TRBV5-8 to TRBJ2-5; TRBD2 matches at 7 bases. Germline V gene sequence: CDR1 SGHTS, CDR2 YDEGEE. V lost 0 bases to trimming and J lost 5 bases; unmatched junction nucleotides: 7. The CDR3 has 15 amino acids. CDR3 in DNA: TGTGCCAGCAGCTTGGCCGTATTGGGAGGGGAGACCCAGTACTTC. Protein: CASSLAVLGGETQYF.

This sequence joins TRBV5-1 and TRBJ2-7; the D gene is possibly TRBD2 (6 bases). This CDR3 has 15 amino acids. Germline V CDR1 and CDR2: SGHRS, YFSETQ. The germline V and J ends were trimmed by 6 bases and 7 bases, with 23 bases remaining between them. CDR3 nucleotide sequence: TGCGCCAGCACTGAGTCGGTTGCGGGAACGGGGGAGCAGTACTTC. Amino acids: CASTESVAGTGEQYF.

The rearrangement uses TRBV5-1 and TRBJ1-3; D is uncertain. V was cut by 0 bases and J by 0 bases, with 10 bases left in between. The CDR3 covers 16 residues. Germline values: CDR1 SGHRS, CDR2 YFSETQ. The CDR3 nucleotides read TGCGCCAGCAGCTTGGGAGCGATTAGCTCTGGAAACACCATATATTTT. It yields the protein CASSLGAISSGNTIYF.

The V and J genes are TRBV7-9 and TRBJ2-7; D gene ambiguous. Between the trimmed V and J ends, which lost 5 bases and 0 bases, there was a span of 5 bases. The CDR3 runs 12 residues. Germline V gene lookup returns CDR1 SEHNR and CDR2 FQNEAQ (reference sequence). The CDR3 region has the DNA TGTGCCAGCAGCCCTAACTCCTACGAGCAGTACGTC. Amino acid sequence: CASSPNSYEQYV.

This clone showed up just a few times. V is TRBV19 and J is TRBJ1-2, with a weak D call TRBD1 (6 bases). Germline loops: CDR1 LNHDA, CDR2 SQIVND (reference sequence). CDR3 length equals 15 residues. Trimming took 3 bases from V and 2 from J, leaving 13 bases between them. The CDR3 loop reads CASSMQGKKNYGYTF. The CDR3 bases are TGTGCCAGTAGTATGCAGGGGAAAAAGAACTATGGCTACACCTTC.

The sample holds a few counts of this clone. This chain uses TRBV19 with TRBJ1-1, with TRBD1 identical over 7 bases. Germline CDR1 LNHDA, CDR2 SQIVND (reference sequence). The CDR3 length is 14 residues. After removal of 5 bases from V and 3 bases from J, the junction contained 6 bases not matched to a gene. CDR3 loop: CASSYTTGDTEAFF. For the CDR3, the DNA is TGTGCCAGTAGTTACACCACAGGGGACACTGAAGCTTTCTTT.

The CDR3 nucleotides read TGTGCTAGTGGTTTGGGACAGGTACAGGTGGGAGAGACCCAGTACTTC. Its protein is CASGLGQVQVGETQYF. The chain combines TRBV12-5 with TRBJ2-5, with D maybe TRBD1 (6 bases). Germline values: CDR1 LGHNT, CDR2 FRNRAP. CDR3 length: 16 residues. V lost 1 base and J 4 bases, leaving 16 bases between the germline ends.

This clone was detected a few times. The genes are TRBV10-2 and TRBJ1-5, with TRBD1 as a possible D gene (5 bases). With 3 bases removed from V and 4 bases from J, the gap between germline ends came to 10 bases. The CDR3 is made up of 14 amino acids. The V gene's germline CDR1 is WSHSY and CDR2 SAAADI. CDR3: CASSEGAGNQPQHF. For the CDR3, the DNA is TGCGCCAGCAGTGAAGGGGCAGGGAATCAGCCCCAGCATTTT.